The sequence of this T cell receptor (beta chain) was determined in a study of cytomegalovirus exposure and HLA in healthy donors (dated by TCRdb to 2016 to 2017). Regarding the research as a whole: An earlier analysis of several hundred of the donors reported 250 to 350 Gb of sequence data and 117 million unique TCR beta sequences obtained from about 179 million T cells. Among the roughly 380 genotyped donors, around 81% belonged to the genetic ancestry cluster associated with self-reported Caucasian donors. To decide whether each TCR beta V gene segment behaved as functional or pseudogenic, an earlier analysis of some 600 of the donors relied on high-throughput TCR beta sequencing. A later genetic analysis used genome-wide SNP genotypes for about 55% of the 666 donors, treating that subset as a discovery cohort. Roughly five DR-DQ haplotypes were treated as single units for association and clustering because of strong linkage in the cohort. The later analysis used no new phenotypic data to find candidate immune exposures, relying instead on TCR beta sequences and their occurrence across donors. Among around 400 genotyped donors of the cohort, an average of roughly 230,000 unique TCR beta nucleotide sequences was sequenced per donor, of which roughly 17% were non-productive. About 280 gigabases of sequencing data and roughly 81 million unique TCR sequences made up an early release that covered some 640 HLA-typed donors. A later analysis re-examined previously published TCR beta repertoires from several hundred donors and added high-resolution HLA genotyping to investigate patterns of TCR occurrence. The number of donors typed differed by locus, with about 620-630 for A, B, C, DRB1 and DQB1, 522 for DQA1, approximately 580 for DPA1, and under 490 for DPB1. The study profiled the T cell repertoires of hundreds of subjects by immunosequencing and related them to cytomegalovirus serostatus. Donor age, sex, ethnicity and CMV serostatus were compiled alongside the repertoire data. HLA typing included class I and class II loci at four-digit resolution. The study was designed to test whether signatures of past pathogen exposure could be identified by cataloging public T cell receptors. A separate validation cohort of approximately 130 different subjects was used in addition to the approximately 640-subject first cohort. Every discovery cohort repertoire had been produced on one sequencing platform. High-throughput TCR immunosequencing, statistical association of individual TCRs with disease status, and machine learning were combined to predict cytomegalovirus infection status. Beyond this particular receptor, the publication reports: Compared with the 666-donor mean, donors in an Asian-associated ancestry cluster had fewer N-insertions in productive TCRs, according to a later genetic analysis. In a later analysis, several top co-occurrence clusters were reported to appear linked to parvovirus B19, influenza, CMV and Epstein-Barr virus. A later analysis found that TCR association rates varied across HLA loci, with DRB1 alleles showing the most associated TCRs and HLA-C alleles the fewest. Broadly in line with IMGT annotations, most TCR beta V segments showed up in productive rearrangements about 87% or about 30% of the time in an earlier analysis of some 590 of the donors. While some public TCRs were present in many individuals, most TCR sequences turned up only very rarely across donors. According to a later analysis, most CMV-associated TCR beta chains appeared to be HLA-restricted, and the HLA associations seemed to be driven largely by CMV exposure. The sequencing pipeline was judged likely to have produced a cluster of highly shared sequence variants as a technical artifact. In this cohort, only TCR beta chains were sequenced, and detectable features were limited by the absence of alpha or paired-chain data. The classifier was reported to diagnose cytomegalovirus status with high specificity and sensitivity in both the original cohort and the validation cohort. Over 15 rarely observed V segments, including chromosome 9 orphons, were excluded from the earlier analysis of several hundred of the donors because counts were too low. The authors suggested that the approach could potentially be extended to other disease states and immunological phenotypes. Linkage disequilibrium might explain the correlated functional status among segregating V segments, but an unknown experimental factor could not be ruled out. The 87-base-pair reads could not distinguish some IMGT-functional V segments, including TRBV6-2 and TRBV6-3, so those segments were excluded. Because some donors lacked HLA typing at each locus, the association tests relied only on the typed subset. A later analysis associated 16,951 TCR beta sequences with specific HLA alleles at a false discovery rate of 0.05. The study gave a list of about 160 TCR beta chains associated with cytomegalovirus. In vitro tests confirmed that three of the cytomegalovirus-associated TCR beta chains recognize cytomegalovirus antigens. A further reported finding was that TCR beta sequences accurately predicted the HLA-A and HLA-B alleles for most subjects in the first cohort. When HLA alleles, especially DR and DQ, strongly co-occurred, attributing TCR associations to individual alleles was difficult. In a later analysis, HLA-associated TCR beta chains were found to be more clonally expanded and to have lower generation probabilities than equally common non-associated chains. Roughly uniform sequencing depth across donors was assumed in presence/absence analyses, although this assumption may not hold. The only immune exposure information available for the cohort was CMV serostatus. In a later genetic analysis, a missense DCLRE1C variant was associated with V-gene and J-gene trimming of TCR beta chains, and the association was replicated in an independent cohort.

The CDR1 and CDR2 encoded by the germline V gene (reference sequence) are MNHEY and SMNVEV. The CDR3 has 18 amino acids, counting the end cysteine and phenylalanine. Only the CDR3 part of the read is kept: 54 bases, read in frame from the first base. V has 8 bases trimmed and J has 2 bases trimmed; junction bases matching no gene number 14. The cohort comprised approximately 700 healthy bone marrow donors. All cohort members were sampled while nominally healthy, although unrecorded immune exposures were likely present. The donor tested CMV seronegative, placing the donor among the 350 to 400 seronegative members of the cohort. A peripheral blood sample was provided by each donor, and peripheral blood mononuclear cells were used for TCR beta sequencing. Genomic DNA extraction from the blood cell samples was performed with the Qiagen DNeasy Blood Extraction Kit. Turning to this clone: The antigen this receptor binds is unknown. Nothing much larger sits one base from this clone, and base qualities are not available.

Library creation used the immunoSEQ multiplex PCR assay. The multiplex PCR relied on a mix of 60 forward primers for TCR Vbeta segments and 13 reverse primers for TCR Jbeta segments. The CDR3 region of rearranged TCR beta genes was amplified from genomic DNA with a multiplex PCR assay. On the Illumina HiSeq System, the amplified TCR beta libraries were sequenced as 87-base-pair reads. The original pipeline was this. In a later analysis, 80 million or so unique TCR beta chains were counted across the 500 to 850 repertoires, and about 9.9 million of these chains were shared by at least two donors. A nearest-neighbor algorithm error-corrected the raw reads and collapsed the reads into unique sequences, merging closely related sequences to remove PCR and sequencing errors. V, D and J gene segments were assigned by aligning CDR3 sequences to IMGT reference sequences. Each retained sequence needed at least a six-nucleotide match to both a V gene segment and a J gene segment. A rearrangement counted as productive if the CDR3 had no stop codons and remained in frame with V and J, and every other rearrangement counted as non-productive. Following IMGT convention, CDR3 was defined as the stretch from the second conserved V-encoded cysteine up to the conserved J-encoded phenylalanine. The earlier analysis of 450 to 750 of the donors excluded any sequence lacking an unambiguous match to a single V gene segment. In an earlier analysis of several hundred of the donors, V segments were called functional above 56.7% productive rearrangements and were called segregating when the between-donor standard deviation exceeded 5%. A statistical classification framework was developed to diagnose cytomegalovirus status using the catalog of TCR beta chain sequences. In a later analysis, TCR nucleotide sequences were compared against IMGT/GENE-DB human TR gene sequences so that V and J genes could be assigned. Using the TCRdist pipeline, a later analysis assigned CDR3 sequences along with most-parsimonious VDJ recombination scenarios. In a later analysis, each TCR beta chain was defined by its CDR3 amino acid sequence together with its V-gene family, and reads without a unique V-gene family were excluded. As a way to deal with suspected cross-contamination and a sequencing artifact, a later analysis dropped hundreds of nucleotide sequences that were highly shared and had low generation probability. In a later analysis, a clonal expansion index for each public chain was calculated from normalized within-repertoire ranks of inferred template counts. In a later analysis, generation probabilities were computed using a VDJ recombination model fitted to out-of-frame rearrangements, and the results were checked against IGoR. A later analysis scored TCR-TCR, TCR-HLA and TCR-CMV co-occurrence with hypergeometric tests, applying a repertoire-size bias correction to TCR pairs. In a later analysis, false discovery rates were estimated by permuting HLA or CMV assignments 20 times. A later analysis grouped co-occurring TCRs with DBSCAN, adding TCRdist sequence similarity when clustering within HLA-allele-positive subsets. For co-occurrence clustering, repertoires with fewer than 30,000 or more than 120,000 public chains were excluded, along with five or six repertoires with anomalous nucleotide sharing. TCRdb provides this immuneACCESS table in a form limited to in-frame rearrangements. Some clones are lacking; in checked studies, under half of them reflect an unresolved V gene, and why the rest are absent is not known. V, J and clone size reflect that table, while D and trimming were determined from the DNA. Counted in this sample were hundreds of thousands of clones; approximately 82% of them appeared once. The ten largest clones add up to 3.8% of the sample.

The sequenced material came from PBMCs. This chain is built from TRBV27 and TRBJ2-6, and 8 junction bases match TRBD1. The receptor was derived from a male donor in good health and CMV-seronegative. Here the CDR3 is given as CASSLLGTGPTGANVLTF. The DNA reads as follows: TGTGCCAGCTCCTTACTCGGGACAGGACCCACTGGGGCCAACGTCCTGACTTTC.